Shown below are 21 T cell receptor beta chains from a single sample sequenced in a study of human T cells and chemical hapten exposure. The sample's time point: patch test 2, 6 weeks after DPC sensitization. Treatment denoted: therapeutic diphenylcyclopropenone sensitization with weekly scalp DPC. Each CDR3 protein gets one entry after TCRdb re-called the RACE reads with MiXCR. The sample records about 82,000 distinct CDR3 sequences, about 6.6% being singletons. The material was whole blood, obtained in connection with sensitization to the hapten diphenylcyclopropenone (DPC). These receptors were obtained from a woman aged 25 to 39 with alopecia areata. Some clones in this sample may be carry-over from other donors' samples.

This chain links TRBV5-6 with TRBJ1-2, with D uncertain. Germline-derived CDR1 and CDR2 are SGHDT and YYEEEE. This CDR3 is 14 amino acids long. V lost 0 bases and J lost 4, with 10 bases in between. CDR3 sequence: CASSLEAGLYGYTF. CDR3 sequence (DNA): TGTGCCAGCAGCTTGGAGGCAGGCCTCTATGGCTACACCTTC.

This clonotype has at least ten counts. This rearrangement joins TRBV20-1 to TRBJ2-3, with 9 bases lining up with TRBD2. This CDR3 comprises 15 residues. V was pared by 3 bases and J by 2 bases, with 6 bases of the junction left unmatched. Germline CDR1 reads DFQATT; CDR2 reads SNEGSKA (reference sequence). The chain's CDR3 is CSASVSGGPTDTQYF. The DNA of the CDR3 is TGCAGTGCTAGCGTTAGCGGGGGCCCCACAGATACGCAGTATTTT.

This clonotype was seen repeatedly, ten times or more. The chain couples TRBV27 to TRBJ1-2, with D perhaps matching TRBD1 (6 bases). V was pared by 6 bases and J by 5 bases, with 10 bases between. The length of the CDR3 is 12 residues. Germline V gene data show CDR1 as MNHEY and CDR2 as SMNVEV (reference sequence). The CDR3 sequence is CASRDTGYGYTF. The CDR3 nucleotides are TGTGCCAGCAGAGATACAGGGTATGGCTACACCTTC.

This clonotype was counted at least ten times. This CDR3 is CASSLGTGVRDQPQHF. DNA for the CDR3: TGTGCCAGCAGCTTAGGGACAGGGGTACGGGATCAGCCCCAGCATTTT. This chain uses TRBV7-8 with TRBJ1-5; TRBD1 agrees at 9 bases. With 1 base clipped from V and 5 bases from J, the junction kept 6 bases outside the gene matches. From germline, CDR1 is SGHVS and CDR2 FQNEAQ. The CDR3 has 16 residues. The full variable domain, rest sourced from reference TRBV7-8 and TRBJ1-5, is GAGVSQSPRYKVAKRGQDVALRCDPISGHVSLFWYQQALGQGPEFLTYFQNEAQLDKSGLPSDRFFAERPEGSVSTLKIQRTQQEDSAVYLCASSLGTGVRDQPQHFGDGTRLSIL.

This clonotype was observed a few times. The gene calls are TRBV2 and TRBJ2-7, with TRBD1 identical over 7 bases. After removal of 6 bases from V and 5 bases from J, the junction contained 7 bases not matched to a gene. This CDR3 contains 13 residues. From germline, CDR1 is SNHLY and CDR2 FYNNEI. The CDR3 region is CASSTAGTDEQYF. CDR3 DNA sequence: TGTGCCAGCAGCACCGCTGGGACAGACGAGCAGTACTTC.

The sample holds many counts of this clonotype. This chain connects TRBV6-6 to TRBJ2-7; no definite D call. Deletions cut 0 bases from V and 2 bases from J, with 5 bases between. CDR3 size: 13 residues. Germline-derived CDR1 and CDR2 are MNHNY and SVGAGI (reference sequence). CDR3 amino acids: CASSYSGPYEQYF. The CDR3 DNA follows: TGTGCCAGCAGTTACTCCGGGCCCTACGAGCAGTACTTC.

V gene TRBV28 combines with J gene TRBJ1-1; 8 nucleotides match TRBD1. CDR1 and CDR2 (germline): MDHEN, SYDVKM. V was clipped by 6 bases and J by 3 bases; unmatched bases: 6. The CDR3 runs 14 residues. CDR3 DNA sequence: TGTGCCAGCAGATCGGACAGGGAGTACACTGAAGCTTTCTTT. This gives the protein CASRSDREYTEAFF.

This clonotype was seen only a few times. This chain connects TRBV5-4 to TRBJ2-7; no firm D call. This CDR3 contains 12 residues. The germline V gene encodes CDR1 SGHNT and CDR2 YYREEE (reference sequence). V was shortened by 4 bases and J by 6 bases, with 11 bases between the two germline ends. Written as DNA, the CDR3 is TGTGCCAGCAGCGCGTCGGCAGGCGAGCAGTACTTC. Translating gives CASSASAGEQYF.

This clonotype was detected ten times or more. The J gene is TRBJ2-1, the V gene TRBV11-2, with 9 positions matching TRBD1. There are 13 residues in the CDR3. The V gene's germline CDR1 is SGHAT and CDR2 FQNNGV. J lost 6 bases, V lost 11 bases, and 8 bases had no gene match. CDR3 in DNA: TGTGCCGGCGGGACAGGGCTCCGCAATGAGCAGTTCTTC. Protein sequence: CAGGTGLRNEQFF. Using reference TRBV11-2 and TRBJ2-1 for the parts outside the CDR3, the full variable domain is EAGVAQSPRYKIIEKRQSVAFWCNPISGHATLYWYQQILGQGPKLLIQFQNNGVVDDSQLPKDRFSAERLKGVDSTLKIQPAKLEDSAVYLCAGGTGLRNEQFFGPGTRLTVL.

This clonotype was counted only a few times. The chain combines TRBV7-9 with TRBJ1-1, with D possibly TRBD1 on 5 matching bases. In germline, CDR1 is SEHNR, CDR2 FQNEAQ (reference sequence). The CDR3 is 15 residues long. The V end lost 5 bases, the J end lost 6 bases, and 19 bases lay between the germline ends. The CDR3 DNA reads TGTGCCAGCAGCCTGGGAGGGGAGGAAAGGGCTGAAGCTTTCTTT. Translation: CASSLGGEERAEAFF.

This clonotype was observed a few times. This chain uses TRBV7-9 with TRBJ2-3; 7 bases fit TRBD1. Germline trimming cut 5 bases from V and 2 bases from J; bases unmatched to any gene: 7. CDR1 and CDR2 (germline): SEHNR, FQNEAQ (reference sequence). The CDR3 extends over 15 amino acids. The CDR3 bases are TGTGCCAGCAGCGGACCGGGACAGCACACAGATACGCAGTATTTT. Protein product: CASSGPGQHTDTQYF. The whole variable domain, filled in from reference TRBV7-9 and TRBJ2-3, reads DTGVSQNPRHKITKRGQNVTFRCDPISEHNRLYWYRQTLGQGPEFLTYFQNEAQLEKSRLLSDRFSAERPKGSFSTLEIQRTEQGDSAMYLCASSGPGQHTDTQYFGPGTRLTVL.

The table lists this clonotype with a few counts. The rearrangement joins TRBV11-2 to TRBJ1-1; D call uncertain. Per germline, CDR1 SGHAT and CDR2 FQNNGV. The CDR3 is 13 residues long. V lost 3 bases and J 0 bases, leaving 5 bases between the germline ends. Here the CDR3 DNA reads TGTGCCAGCAGCTTGGTTCTGAACACTGAAGCTTTCTTT. It specifies CASSLVLNTEAFF.

Many counts were recorded for this clonotype. V is TRBV14 and J is TRBJ2-3, with D unclear. Germline assignment: CDR1 SGHDN and CDR2 FVKESK. The CDR3 consists of 11 residues. Trimming removed 1 base from V and 5 bases from J, with 1 base in between. The CDR3 sequence is CASSQGDTQYF. In DNA, the CDR3 is TGTGCCAGCAGCCAAGGAGATACGCAGTATTTT.

The V gene is TRBV12-3 or TRBV12-4, the J gene TRBJ1-4; D is undetermined. This CDR3 is built from 17 residues. V was clipped by 0 bases and J by 8 bases, with 19 bases between them. The chain's CDR3 is CASSLALFREPDEKLFF. As DNA, the CDR3 is TGTGCCAGCAGTTTAGCGCTTTTCCGGGAACCTGACGAAAAACTGTTTTTT.

This clonotype came up many times. The CDR3 bases are TGTGCCAGCAAATCCCCCGACAGGGTGCCCTACGAGCAGTACTTC. This sequence encodes CASKSPDRVPYEQYF. V usage is TRBV12-3 or TRBV12-4 and J usage is TRBJ2-7; 7 nucleotides match TRBD1. The V gene end was trimmed by 7 bases and the J gene end by 2 bases; junction bases not matched to a gene: 11. The CDR3 is made up of 15 amino acids.

The chain uses TRBV28 and TRBJ1-1; D uncertain. Per germline, CDR1 MDHEN and CDR2 SYDVKM. The V gene lost 6 bases and the J gene lost 1 base, with 6 bases spanning the gap. This CDR3 has 12 amino acids. The CDR3 here is CASRLANTEAFF. The CDR3 region has the DNA TGTGCCAGCAGGTTGGCGAACACTGAAGCTTTCTTT.

This clonotype was detected ten times or more. The chain carries TRBV20-1 and TRBJ2-1; 8 bases fit TRBD2. The germline V gene has CDR1 DFQATT and CDR2 SNEGSKA (reference sequence). V lost 1 base to trimming and J lost 8 bases; unmatched junction nucleotides: 10. The CDR3 sequence is 15 residues long. CDR3 sequence (DNA): TGCAGTGCTAGAGGGACGGGGGGGCTGATGGATGAGCAGTTCTTC. Translating gives CSARGTGGLMDEQFF.

This clonotype turned up a few times. The rearrangement links TRBV3-1 to TRBJ1-1; no firm D call. This CDR3 comprises 15 residues. The V and J ends lost 4 bases and 5 bases respectively, with 17 bases between them. Germline V gene lookup returns CDR1 LGHDT and CDR2 YNNKEL (reference sequence). In DNA, the CDR3 is TGTGCCAGCAGCCTTGGCCCCGGGCTTGGAACTGAAGCTTTCTTT. It is translated as CASSLGPGLGTEAFF.

This clonotype was observed at least ten times. This chain links TRBV5-1 with TRBJ1-4; 11 bases fit TRBD1. CDR3 length equals 15 residues. Germline CDR1 is SGHRS and CDR2 is YFSETQ. The trim removed 4 bases at V and 5 bases at J, leaving 4 bases unmatched. CDR3 DNA sequence: TGCGCCAGCAGCCCGGGGACAGGGGGGAATGAAAAACTGTTTTTT. This codes for CASSPGTGGNEKLFF.

This clonotype was counted at least ten times. The chain carries TRBV20-1 and TRBJ2-1, with a tentative D call TRBD1 (6 bases). Germline CDR1 DFQATT, CDR2 SNEGSKA (reference sequence). Trimming removed 4 bases from V and 8 bases from J, with 18 bases in between. This CDR3 spans 14 amino acids. CDR3 protein: CSATRPTGTYEQFF. The CDR3 bases are TGCAGTGCTACCAGGCCCACAGGGACCTATGAGCAGTTCTTC.

This clonotype occurred many times. The chain couples TRBV5-6 to TRBJ1-1; no clear D. The germline gives CDR1 SGHDT, CDR2 YYEEEE. V was cut by 3 bases and J by 5 bases, with 14 bases left in between. This CDR3 comprises 14 residues. CDR3 residues: CASSSSLTGTEAFF. DNA of the CDR3: TGTGCCAGCAGCTCGAGCCTAACTGGAACTGAAGCTTTCTTT.